What follows is one TCR beta chain and its context. The sample originates from a study of blood T cell repertoires in COVID-19. Study-wide background: The analysed material was cDNA or gDNA that came from T cells, B-cell-depleted T cells, or PBMCs.

The data were produced by immunoSEQ multiplex PCR, yet TCRdb's version contains in-frame clones alone and is incomplete. The data hold about 140,000 clones, with 90% observed a single time. This clonotype was obtained from a woman of 80 years or more with acute or convalescent COVID-19. The sample taken for sequencing was peripheral blood.

The CDR3 loop reads CASSENRGPRGEAFF. DNA for the CDR3: TGTGCCAGCAGCGAAAACAGGGGGCCTAGGGGTGAAGCTTTCTTT. This chain links TRBV5-4 with TRBJ1-1, with TRBD1 matching 9 bases. V shed 4 bases, J shed 7 bases, and the junction held 11 bases outside the gene matches. The V gene's germline CDR1 is SGHNT and CDR2 YYREEE (reference sequence). The CDR3 contains 15 residues.